This entry lists 31 T cell receptor beta chains sequenced from one sample in a study of cytomegalovirus exposure and HLA in healthy donors. A multiplex PCR was run with 60 Vbeta primers and 13 Jbeta primers. Assay used: immunoSEQ multiplex PCR; TCRdb lists only in-frame clones, some missing. The repertoire holds roughly 200,000 clones, with 80% as singletons. What was sequenced was PBMCs. All receptors come from a boy younger than 18 in good health and CMV-seronegative.

V and J are TRBV11-3 and TRBJ1-4, with TRBD1 as a possible D gene (6 bases). Trimming took 4 bases from V and 7 from J, leaving 13 bases between them. The germline V gene has CDR1 SGHNT and CDR2 YENEEA. This CDR3 has 14 residues. The CDR3 DNA follows: TGTGCCAGCAGCTCTCCGGACAGTCCTGAAAAACTGTTTTTT. This translates into CASSSPDSPEKLFF.

The J gene is TRBJ1-4, the V gene TRBV2, with a possible D match to TRBD1 (5 bases). The CDR3 is 11 amino acids. Germline V CDR1 and CDR2: SNHLY, FYNNEI. Trimming shortened V by 11 bases and J by 17 bases, and 21 bases separated the two germline ends. The CDR3 DNA reads as TGTGCCGTCAGGGCAGCCGCGCTCATCTTTTTT. Residues: CAVRAAALIFF.

V is TRBV9 and J is TRBJ2-2; tentative D call: TRBD1 (6 bases). CDR3 length: 15 residues. Germline CDR1 reads SGDLS; CDR2 reads YYNGEE. V lost 0 bases and J lost 7, with 13 bases in between. The CDR3 nucleotides read TGTGCCAGCAGCGTAGCCAGGGGTCCCGGCGGGGAGCTGTTTTTT. Translation: CASSVARGPGGELFF.

V is TRBV23-1 and J is TRBJ2-7; 11 bases align to TRBD2. TRBV23-1 falls under the ORF class, with uncertain function. There are 17 residues in the CDR3. The junction had 13 bases not matched to a gene; V was cut back by 3 bases and J by 6 bases. The CDR3 loop is CASSHNSGRGPGGEQYF. The CDR3 nucleotides are TGCGCCAGCAGTCATAATAGCGGGAGGGGGCCGGGGGGCGAGCAGTACTTC.

This clone was counted only a few times. Written as DNA, the CDR3 is TGTGCCAGCAGCATTCGCCCGACAGGGCTCGACGAGCAGTACTTC. It is translated as CASSIRPTGLDEQYF. This chain uses TRBV7-9 with TRBJ2-7; TRBD1 matches at 7 bases. CDR3 length: 15 amino acids. J lost 5 bases, V lost 5 bases, and 12 bases had no gene match. CDR1 SEHNR and CDR2 FQNEAQ come from the germline V gene (reference sequence).

The gene calls are TRBV27 and TRBJ2-1, with 11 nucleotides matching TRBD2. The ends lost 5 bases at V and 8 bases at J; junction bases unmatched: 11. In germline, CDR1 is MNHEY, CDR2 SMNVEV (reference sequence). The CDR3 contains 16 residues. The CDR3 coding sequence is TGTGCCAGCAGTGGGATAGCGGGAGGGCTGATCCATGAGCAGTTCTTC. It codes for CASSGIAGGLIHEQFF.

The V and J genes are TRBV29-1 and TRBJ1-3; TRBD1 matches 8 bases. The germline V gene has CDR1 SQVTM and CDR2 ANQGSEA. CDR3 length: 14 amino acids. J gave up 3 bases and V 3 bases, and 4 bases lay outside the gene matches. DNA of the CDR3: TGCAGCGTTGACCAGGGGGCGCATGGAAACACCATATATTTT. Translation: CSVDQGAHGNTIYF.

The rearrangement links TRBV7-8 to TRBJ1-2; D may be TRBD1 (6 bases). Per germline, CDR1 SGHVS and CDR2 FQNEAQ. The CDR3 sequence is 15 residues long. V dropped 0 bases and J dropped 4 bases, with 12 bases sitting between them. The CDR3 loop is CASSLAQGLIYGYTF. The CDR3 DNA sequence: TGTGCCAGCAGCTTAGCCCAGGGGCTAATCTATGGCTACACCTTC.

The chain is built from TRBV2 and TRBJ2-3; TRBD1 is a possible D gene (5 bases). V lost 4 bases, J lost 4 bases, and 9 bases lay in between. The CDR3 spans 13 residues. Germline-derived CDR1 and CDR2 are SNHLY and FYNNEI. The CDR3 protein is CASSVYRSDTQYF. CDR3 sequence (DNA): TGTGCCAGCAGTGTATACAGGTCAGATACGCAGTATTTT.

The V call is TRBV6-1, the J call TRBJ2-3, with TRBD1 as a possible D gene (5 bases). V was pared by 3 bases and J by 0 bases, with 10 bases between. The CDR3 length is 15 residues. From germline, CDR1 is MNHNS and CDR2 SASEGT. The CDR3 DNA sequence: TGTGCCAGCAGTGAGGCAGACAGTAGCACAGATACGCAGTATTTT. Protein product: CASSEADSSTDTQYF.

J is TRBJ2-7 and V is TRBV10-3; 11 bases align to TRBD1. The J segment lost 2 bases and the V segment lost 7 bases, leaving 4 bases of the junction unmatched. This CDR3 has 14 amino acids. CDR1 ENHRY and CDR2 SYGVKD come from the germline V gene. The DNA of the CDR3 is TGTGCCATCACCAGGACAGGGGGCACCTACGAGCAGTACTTC. Translated, it gives CAITRTGGTYEQYF.

The chain joins TRBV7-9 to TRBJ2-1; TRBD2 matches at 9 bases. With 5 bases clipped from V and 7 bases from J, the junction kept 6 bases outside the gene matches. From germline, CDR1 is SEHNR and CDR2 FQNEAQ (reference sequence). The CDR3 loop spans 14 amino acids. The CDR3 sequence is CASSRASGTNEQFF. For the CDR3, the DNA is TGTGCCAGCAGCCGAGCTAGCGGGACTAATGAGCAGTTCTTC.

The rearrangement uses TRBV5-1 and TRBJ1-3; D may be TRBD1 (6 bases). Germline lookup yields CDR1 SGHRS and CDR2 YFSETQ. The V end lost 3 bases, the J end lost 0 bases, and 16 bases lay between the germline ends. CDR3 length: 17 residues. CDR3: CASSSQETGRSGNTIYF. In DNA form, the CDR3 reads TGCGCCAGCAGCTCTCAGGAGACAGGACGCTCTGGAAACACCATATATTTT.

V is TRBV7-8 and J is TRBJ1-5; 8 bases are a match to TRBD1. Germline V gene lookup returns CDR1 SGHVS and CDR2 FQNEAQ. This CDR3 is built from 17 residues. Trimming took 0 bases from V and 6 from J; bases not matched to a gene: 10. Here the CDR3 reads CASSLAVGQGISQPQHF. The CDR3 coding sequence is TGTGCCAGCAGCTTAGCGGTTGGACAGGGAATCTCTCAGCCCCAGCATTTT.

The gene calls are TRBV30 and TRBJ2-1; 12 bases line up with TRBD2. The CDR3 runs 15 residues. CDR1 is GTSNPN, CDR2 SVGIG, per germline (reference sequence). V was pared by 0 bases and J by 4 bases, with 1 base of the junction left unmatched. The CDR3 DNA follows: TGTGCCTGGAGTGTACTAGCGGGGGGATACAATGAGCAGTTCTTC. Translated: CAWSVLAGGYNEQFF.

The chain joins TRBV11-2 to TRBJ2-2, with a tentative D call TRBD2 (6 bases). Per germline, CDR1 SGHAT and CDR2 FQNNGV. The CDR3 totals 15 residues. The ends were cut back, 2 bases at V and 0 bases at J, with 7 bases in the middle. CDR3 in DNA: TGTGCCAGCAGCTTACGGGACTCGAACACCGGGGAGCTGTTTTTT. It is translated as CASSLRDSNTGELFF.

The chain combines TRBV6-5 with TRBJ1-2; no firm D call. CDR1 is MNHEY, CDR2 SVGAGI, per germline. This CDR3 contains 14 residues. The V and J ends lost 5 bases and 4 bases respectively, with 14 bases between them. The CDR3 coding sequence is TGTGCCAGCAGTGAAGGAACAGCCGGCTATGGCTACACCTTC. Translated, it gives CASSEGTAGYGYTF.

This clone was observed a handful of times. This chain links TRBV2 with TRBJ2-7; TRBD2 might be the D (5 bases). The CDR3 contains 12 residues. Between the trimmed V and J ends, which lost 6 bases and 5 bases, there was a span of 11 bases. Germline CDR1 is SNHLY and CDR2 is FYNNEI. This chain's CDR3 is CASSRLMDEQYF. In nucleotides, the CDR3 is TGTGCCAGCAGCAGACTAATGGACGAGCAGTACTTC.

The V and J genes are TRBV4-2 and TRBJ1-4; 7 bases are shared with TRBD1. Germline V lookup: CDR1 LGHNA, CDR2 YNFKEQ. The CDR3 sequence is 14 residues long. J was trimmed by 2 bases and V by 5 bases; bases with no gene match: 2. The CDR3 reads CASSDRVTNEKLFF. CDR3 nucleotides: TGTGCCAGCAGCGACAGGGTCACTAATGAAAAACTGTTTTTT.

The rearrangement uses TRBV18 and TRBJ2-7; 7 nucleotides agree with TRBD1. CDR3 size: 15 residues. The V and J ends lost 1 base and 1 base, in that order; junction bases with no gene match: 4. Germline V gene sequence: CDR1 KGHSH, CDR2 LQKENI. In DNA form, the CDR3 reads TGTGCCAGCTCACCACGTACAGGGGCATCCTACGAGCAGTACTTC. This sequence encodes CASSPRTGASYEQYF.

V gene TRBV6-1 combines with J gene TRBJ1-1; 7 bases fit TRBD1. There are 15 residues in the CDR3. CDR1 and CDR2 (germline): MNHNS, SASEGT. The V and J ends lost 4 bases and 8 bases, in that order; junction bases with no gene match: 13. CDR3 sequence reads: CASSVFGTARREAFF. The CDR3 DNA sequence: TGTGCCAGCAGTGTCTTCGGGACAGCCAGGCGCGAAGCTTTCTTT.

This clone was seen a few times. The chain uses TRBV7-9 and TRBJ2-2; the D gene is possibly TRBD2 (6 bases). Trimming shortened V by 3 bases and J by 5 bases, and 13 bases separated the two germline ends. This CDR3 has 15 residues. Germline V gene sequence: CDR1 SEHNR, CDR2 FQNEAQ (reference sequence). The CDR3 DNA reads as TGTGCCAGCAGCTTGGCTAGCGCCCAAACCGGGGAGCTGTTTTTT. Encoded protein: CASSLASAQTGELFF.

The chain carries TRBV15 and TRBJ2-7; TRBD1 aligns across 8 bases. This CDR3 has 14 residues. The germline CDR1 and CDR2 sequences are LNHNV and YYDKDF (reference sequence). Trimming cost V 0 bases and J 4 bases; bases outside gene matches: 2. CDR3 region: CATSRDRGLYEQYF. The CDR3 DNA follows: TGTGCCACCAGCAGAGACAGGGGGCTGTACGAGCAGTACTTC.

This chain joins TRBV5-6 and TRBJ1-1, with D uncertain. The CDR3 contains 17 residues. Germline CDR1 is SGHDT and CDR2 is YYEEEE. The V end lost 0 bases, the J end lost 1 base, and 16 bases lay between the germline ends. CDR3 residues: CASSLGMLPKPNTEAFF. In DNA form, the CDR3 reads TGTGCCAGCAGCTTGGGAATGTTGCCAAAGCCGAACACTGAAGCTTTCTTT.

V is TRBV6-1 and J is TRBJ2-7; 8 bases match TRBD1. The CDR3 runs to 13 residues. Per the germline V gene, CDR1 is MNHNS and CDR2 is SASEGT. Unmatched junction bases numbered 4, after V lost 5 bases and J lost 4 bases. For the CDR3, the DNA is TGTGCCAGCAGTATCAGGGGGCGGTACGAGCAGTACTTC. Protein sequence: CASSIRGRYEQYF.

The J gene is TRBJ2-2, the V gene TRBV7-2, with 9 bases fitting TRBD1. From germline, CDR1 is SGHTA and CDR2 FQGNSA. J was trimmed by 4 bases and V by 3 bases; bases with no gene match: 6. The CDR3 spans 16 residues. The CDR3 DNA reads as TGTGCCAGCAGCTTCGGGACAGGGCTATTCACCGGGGAGCTGTTTTTT. Protein: CASSFGTGLFTGELFF.

V usage is TRBV11-2 and J usage is TRBJ2-7; 10 nucleotides agree with TRBD1. V trimming: 5 bases; J trimming: 1 base; junction bases outside the gene matches: 11. The CDR3 is made up of 17 amino acids. Looked up from germline, CDR1 is SGHAT and CDR2 is FQNNGV. The CDR3 nucleotides read TGTGCCAGCAGCCGAACTTCGGGACAGGGGAGATCCTACGAGCAGTACTTC. It translates to CASSRTSGQGRSYEQYF.

The chain links TRBV29-1 to TRBJ1-2; no clear D gene. This CDR3 contains 13 residues. The germline CDR1 and CDR2 sequences are SQVTM and ANQGSEA. V lost 5 bases and J 4 bases, leaving 14 bases between the germline ends. The CDR3 DNA reads as TGCAGCGTTCGTGATAGCCGGGTCTATGGCTACACCTTC. Translating it yields CSVRDSRVYGYTF.

The chain couples TRBV19 to TRBJ2-5; a weak D match, TRBD1 (5 bases). The CDR3 runs to 18 residues. Germline assignment: CDR1 LNHDA and CDR2 SQIVND (reference sequence). With 2 bases removed from V and 1 base from J, the gap between germline ends came to 20 bases. The CDR3 DNA sequence: TGTGCCAGTAGTATACCAGGGCCCAAACGGACAAGCCAAGAGACCCAGTACTTC. This encodes CASSIPGPKRTSQETQYF.

This sequence joins TRBV13 and TRBJ2-3; D might be TRBD1 (5 bases). The CDR3 is 17 amino acids. CDR1 PRHDT and CDR2 FYEKMQ come from the germline V gene (reference sequence). Trimming cost V 4 bases and J 1 base, with 18 bases left between them. CDR3 region: CASSSLTGFGGTDTQYF. CDR3 coding DNA: TGTGCCAGCAGCTCCCTAACAGGCTTTGGTGGCACAGATACGCAGTATTTT.

CDR3 nucleotide sequence: TGCGCCAGCAGCTCCTCAGCGGAGACGCAAGAGACCCAGTACTTC. Encoded protein: CASSSSAETQETQYF. V usage is TRBV5-1 and J usage is TRBJ2-5, with D possibly TRBD2 on 5 matching bases. V was clipped by 3 bases and J by 2 bases, with 14 bases between them. There are 15 residues in the CDR3. Germline V CDR1 and CDR2: SGHRS, YFSETQ.